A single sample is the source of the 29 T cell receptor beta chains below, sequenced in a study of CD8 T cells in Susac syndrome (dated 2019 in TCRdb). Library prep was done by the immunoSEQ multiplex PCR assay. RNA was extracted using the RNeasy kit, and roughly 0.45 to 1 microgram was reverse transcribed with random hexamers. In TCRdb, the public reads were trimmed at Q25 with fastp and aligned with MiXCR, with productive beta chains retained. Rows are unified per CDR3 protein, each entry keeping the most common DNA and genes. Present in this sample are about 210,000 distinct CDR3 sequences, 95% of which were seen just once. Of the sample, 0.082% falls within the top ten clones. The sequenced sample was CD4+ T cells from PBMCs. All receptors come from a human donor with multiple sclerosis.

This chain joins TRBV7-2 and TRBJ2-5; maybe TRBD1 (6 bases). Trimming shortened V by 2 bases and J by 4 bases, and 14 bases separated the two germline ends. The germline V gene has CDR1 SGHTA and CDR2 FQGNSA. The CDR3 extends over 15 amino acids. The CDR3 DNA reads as TGTGCCAGCAGCTTAACCGGGACAAATCCAGAGACCCAGTACTTC. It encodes CASSLTGTNPETQYF.

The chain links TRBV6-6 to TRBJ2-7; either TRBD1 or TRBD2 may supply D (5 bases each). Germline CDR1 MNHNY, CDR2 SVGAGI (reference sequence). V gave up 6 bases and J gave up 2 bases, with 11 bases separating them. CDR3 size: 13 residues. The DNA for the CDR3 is TGTGCCAGCAGAGCCGGGACGGCCTACGAGCAGTACTTC. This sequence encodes CASRAGTAYEQYF.

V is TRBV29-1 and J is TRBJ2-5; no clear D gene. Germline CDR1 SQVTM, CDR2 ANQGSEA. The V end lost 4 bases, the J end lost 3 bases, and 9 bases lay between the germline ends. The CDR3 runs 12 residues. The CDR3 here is CSVGQVEETQYF. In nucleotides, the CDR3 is TGCAGCGTTGGGCAGGTTGAAGAGACCCAGTACTTC.

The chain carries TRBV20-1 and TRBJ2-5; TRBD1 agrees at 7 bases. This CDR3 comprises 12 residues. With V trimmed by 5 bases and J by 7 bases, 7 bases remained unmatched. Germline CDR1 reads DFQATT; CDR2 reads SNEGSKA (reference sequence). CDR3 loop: CSAGARQGTQYF. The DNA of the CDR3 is TGCAGTGCTGGAGCCCGACAGGGGACCCAGTACTTC.

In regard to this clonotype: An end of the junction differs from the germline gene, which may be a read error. DNA for the CDR3: TGTGCCAGCAGACCGGGACTAGCGGGGGGCCCCGCAGTGACGTTC. This sequence encodes CASRPGLAGGPAVTF. This sequence joins TRBV12-3 or TRBV12-4 and TRBJ2-5; 15 bases are shared with TRBD2. The CDR3 is 15 amino acids.

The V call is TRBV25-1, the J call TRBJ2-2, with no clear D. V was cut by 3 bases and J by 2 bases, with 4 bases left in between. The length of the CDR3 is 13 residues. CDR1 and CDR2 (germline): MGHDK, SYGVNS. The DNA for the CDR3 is TGTGCCAGCAGTGAGGTCAACACCGGGGAGCTGTTTTTT. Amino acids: CASSEVNTGELFF. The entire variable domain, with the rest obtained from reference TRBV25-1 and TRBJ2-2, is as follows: EADIYQTPRYLVIGTGKKITLECSQTMGHDKMYWYQQDPGMELHLIHYSYGVNSTEKGDLSSESTVSRIRTEHFPLTLESARPSHTSQYLCASSEVNTGELFFGEGSRLTVL.

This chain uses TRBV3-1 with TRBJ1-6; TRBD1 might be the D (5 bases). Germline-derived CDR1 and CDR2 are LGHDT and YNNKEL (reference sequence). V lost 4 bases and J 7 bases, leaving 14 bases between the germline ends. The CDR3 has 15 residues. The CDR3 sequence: CASSPSLWDNSPLHF. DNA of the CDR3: TGTGCCAGCAGCCCTTCCCTTTGGGACAATTCACCCCTCCACTTT.

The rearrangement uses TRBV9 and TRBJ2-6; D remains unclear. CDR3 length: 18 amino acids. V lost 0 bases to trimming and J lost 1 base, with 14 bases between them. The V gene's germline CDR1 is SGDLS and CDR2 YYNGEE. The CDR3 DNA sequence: TGTGCCAGCAGCGTAGCTAAATTCGAGGTGTCTGGGGCCAACGTCCTGACTTTC. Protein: CASSVAKFEVSGANVLTF.

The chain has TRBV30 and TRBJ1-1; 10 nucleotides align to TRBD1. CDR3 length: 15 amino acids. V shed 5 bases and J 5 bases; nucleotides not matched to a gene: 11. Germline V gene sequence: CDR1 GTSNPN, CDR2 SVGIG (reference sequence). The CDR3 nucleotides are TGTGCCTGGGCCCTCTCGCCGGGACAGGGGACTGAAGCTTTCTTT. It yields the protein CAWALSPGQGTEAFF.

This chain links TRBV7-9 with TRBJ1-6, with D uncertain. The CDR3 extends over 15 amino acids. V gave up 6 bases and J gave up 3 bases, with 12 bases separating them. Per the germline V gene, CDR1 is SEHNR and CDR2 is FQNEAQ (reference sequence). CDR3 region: CASRSDGFYNSPLHF. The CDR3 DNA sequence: TGTGCCAGCAGATCGGACGGGTTCTATAATTCACCCCTCCACTTT.

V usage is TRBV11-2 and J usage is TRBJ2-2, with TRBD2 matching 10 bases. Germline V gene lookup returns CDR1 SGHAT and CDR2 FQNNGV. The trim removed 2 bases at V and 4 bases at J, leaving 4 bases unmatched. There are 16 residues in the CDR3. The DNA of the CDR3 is TGTGCCAGCAGCTTAACTCGACTAGCGGGCACCGGGGAGCTGTTTTTT. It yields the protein CASSLTRLAGTGELFF.

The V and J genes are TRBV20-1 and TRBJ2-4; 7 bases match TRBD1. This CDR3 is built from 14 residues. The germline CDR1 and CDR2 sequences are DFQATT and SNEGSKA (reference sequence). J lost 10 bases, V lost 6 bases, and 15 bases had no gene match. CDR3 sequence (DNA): TGCAGTGCCGTCTTACTCCGGGACAGTCTTATTCAGTACTTC. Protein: CSAVLLRDSLIQYF.

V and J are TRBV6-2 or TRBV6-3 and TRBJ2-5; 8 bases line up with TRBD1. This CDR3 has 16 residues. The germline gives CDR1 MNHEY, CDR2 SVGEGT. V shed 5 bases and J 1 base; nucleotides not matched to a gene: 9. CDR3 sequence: CASSPPQGAIQETQYF. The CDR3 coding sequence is TGTGCCAGCAGTCCCCCCCAGGGGGCGATCCAAGAGACCCAGTACTTC.

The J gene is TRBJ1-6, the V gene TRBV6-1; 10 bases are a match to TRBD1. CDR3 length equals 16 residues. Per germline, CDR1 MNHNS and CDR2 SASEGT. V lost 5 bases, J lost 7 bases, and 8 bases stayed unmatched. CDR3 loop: CASSPPPGQGNSPLHF. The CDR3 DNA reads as TGTGCCAGCAGTCCCCCACCGGGACAGGGGAATTCACCCCTCCACTTT.

The CDR3 reads CAWSVRFSNQPQHF. CDR3 in DNA: TGTGCCTGGAGTGTACGGTTTAGCAATCAGCCCCAGCATTTT. This rearrangement joins TRBV30 to TRBJ1-5; D ambiguous. Germline CDR1 is GTSNPN and CDR2 is SVGIG (reference sequence). Trimming left V 0 bases short and J 0 bases short, with 6 bases between. The CDR3 spans 14 residues.

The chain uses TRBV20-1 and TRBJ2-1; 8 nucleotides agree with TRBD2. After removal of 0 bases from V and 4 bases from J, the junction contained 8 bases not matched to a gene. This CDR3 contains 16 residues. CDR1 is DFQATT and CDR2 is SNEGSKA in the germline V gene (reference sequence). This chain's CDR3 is CSARDFSGGYYNEQFF. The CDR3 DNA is TGCAGTGCTAGAGATTTCAGCGGGGGTTATTACAATGAGCAGTTCTTC.

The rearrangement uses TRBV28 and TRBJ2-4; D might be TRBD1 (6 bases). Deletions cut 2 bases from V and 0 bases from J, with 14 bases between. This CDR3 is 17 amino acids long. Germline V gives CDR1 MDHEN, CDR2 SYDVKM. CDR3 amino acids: CASSLLGQTIAKNIQYF. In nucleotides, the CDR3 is TGTGCCAGCAGTTTACTAGGACAGACTATAGCCAAAAACATTCAGTACTTC.

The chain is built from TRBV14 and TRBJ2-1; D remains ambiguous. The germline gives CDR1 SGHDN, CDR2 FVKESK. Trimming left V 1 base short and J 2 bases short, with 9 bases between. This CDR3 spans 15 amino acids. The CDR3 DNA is TGTGCCAGCAGCCAAGTTTGGGGAACCTACAATGAGCAGTTCTTC. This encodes CASSQVWGTYNEQFF.

The CDR3 spells CSALEHSGNEQFF. The CDR3 DNA follows: TGCAGCGCCCTCGAGCACTCAGGCAATGAGCAGTTCTTC. The rearrangement links TRBV29-1 to TRBJ2-1; D remains unclear. The CDR3 totals 13 residues. Per germline, CDR1 SQVTM and CDR2 ANQGSEA. V was trimmed by 7 bases and J by 6 bases, leaving 16 bases between them.

CDR3 nucleotide sequence: TGTGCCAGCAGTTACTCGACCGGTGTTGAGCAGTTCTTC. Its protein product is CASSYSTGVEQFF. J is TRBJ2-1 and V is TRBV6-2 or TRBV6-3; D gene unclear. V shed 0 bases and J shed 9 bases, with 9 bases lying between them. The CDR3 sequence is 13 residues long. Germline V gives CDR1 MNHEY, CDR2 SVGEGT.

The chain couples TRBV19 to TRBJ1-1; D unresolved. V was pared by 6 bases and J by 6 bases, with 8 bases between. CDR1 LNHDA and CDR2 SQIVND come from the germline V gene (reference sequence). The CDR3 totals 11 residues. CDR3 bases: TGTGCCAGTAGCTGGGATGCTGAAGCTTTCTTT. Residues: CASSWDAEAFF.

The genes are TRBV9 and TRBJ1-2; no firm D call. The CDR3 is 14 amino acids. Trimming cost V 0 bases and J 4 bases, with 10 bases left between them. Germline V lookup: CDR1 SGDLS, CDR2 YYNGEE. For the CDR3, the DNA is TGTGCCAGCAGCGTAGGAGGCAGCGCCTATGGCTACACCTTC. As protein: CASSVGGSAYGYTF.

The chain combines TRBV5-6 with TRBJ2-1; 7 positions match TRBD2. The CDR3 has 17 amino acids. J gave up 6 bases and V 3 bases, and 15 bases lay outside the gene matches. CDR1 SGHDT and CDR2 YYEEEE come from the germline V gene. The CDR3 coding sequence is TGTGCCAGCAGCTCCCAGCGTCTGACTAGCCTATTCAATGAGCAGTTCTTC. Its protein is CASSSQRLTSLFNEQFF.

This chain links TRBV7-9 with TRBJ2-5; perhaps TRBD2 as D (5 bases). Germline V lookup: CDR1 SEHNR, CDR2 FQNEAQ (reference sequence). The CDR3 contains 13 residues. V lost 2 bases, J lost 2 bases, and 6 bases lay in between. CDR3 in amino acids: CASSLRRQETQYF. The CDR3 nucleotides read TGTGCCAGCAGCTTACGGAGGCAAGAGACCCAGTACTTC.

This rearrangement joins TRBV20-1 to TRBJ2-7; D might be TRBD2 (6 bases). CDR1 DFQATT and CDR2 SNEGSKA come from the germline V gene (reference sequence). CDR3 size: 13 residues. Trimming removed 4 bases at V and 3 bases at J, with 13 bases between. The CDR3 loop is CSANLRGGYEQYV. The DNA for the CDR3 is TGCAGTGCTAACCTGCGGGGCGGCTACGAGCAGTACGTC.

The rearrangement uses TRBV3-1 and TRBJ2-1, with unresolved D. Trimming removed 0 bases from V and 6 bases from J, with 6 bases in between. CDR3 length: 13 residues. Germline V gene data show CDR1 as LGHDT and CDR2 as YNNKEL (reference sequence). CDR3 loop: CASSQDPSNEQFF. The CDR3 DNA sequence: TGTGCCAGCAGCCAAGATCCAAGCAATGAGCAGTTCTTC.

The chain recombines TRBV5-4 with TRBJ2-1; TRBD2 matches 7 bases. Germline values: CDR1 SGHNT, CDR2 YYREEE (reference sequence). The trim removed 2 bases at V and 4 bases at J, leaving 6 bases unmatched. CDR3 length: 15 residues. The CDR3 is CASSFSREGYNEQFF. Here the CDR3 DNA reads TGTGCCAGCAGCTTTAGTAGGGAGGGGTACAATGAGCAGTTCTTC.

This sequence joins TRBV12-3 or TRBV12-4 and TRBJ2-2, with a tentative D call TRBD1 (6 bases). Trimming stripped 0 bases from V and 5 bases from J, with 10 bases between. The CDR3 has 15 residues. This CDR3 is CASSLADRRTGELFF. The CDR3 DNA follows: TGTGCCAGCAGTTTAGCGGACAGACGTACCGGGGAGCTGTTTTTT.

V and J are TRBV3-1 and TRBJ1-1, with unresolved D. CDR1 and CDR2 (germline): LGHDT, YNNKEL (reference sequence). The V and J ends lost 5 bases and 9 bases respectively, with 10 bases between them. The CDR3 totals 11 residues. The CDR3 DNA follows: TGTGCCAGCAGCAAGGGAATTAAAGCTTTCTTT. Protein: CASSKGIKAFF.